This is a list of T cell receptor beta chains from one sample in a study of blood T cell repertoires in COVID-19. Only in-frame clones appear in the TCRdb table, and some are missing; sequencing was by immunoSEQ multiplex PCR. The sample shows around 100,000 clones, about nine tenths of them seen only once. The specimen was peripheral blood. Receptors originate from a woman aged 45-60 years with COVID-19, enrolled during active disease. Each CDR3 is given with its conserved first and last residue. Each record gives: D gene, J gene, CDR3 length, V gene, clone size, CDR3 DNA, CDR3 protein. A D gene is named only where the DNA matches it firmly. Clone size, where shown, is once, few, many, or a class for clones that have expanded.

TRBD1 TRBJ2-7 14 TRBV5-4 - TGTGCCAGCAGCACAACAGGGGGTTGGAACGAGCAGTACTTC CASSTTGGWNEQYF
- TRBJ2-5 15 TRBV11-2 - TGTGCCAGCAGCTTAGAGGTGTGGGCCCAAGAGACCCAGTACTTC CASSLEVWAQETQYF
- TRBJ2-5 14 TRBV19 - TGTGCCAGTAGTATCGGTCAGGGCCAAGAGACCCAGTACTTC CASSIGQGQETQYF
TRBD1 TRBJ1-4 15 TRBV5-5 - TGTGCCAGCAGCGAGGACAGGCAAACTAATGAAAAACTGTTTTTT CASSEDRQTNEKLFF
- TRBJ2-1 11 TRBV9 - TGTGCCAGCAGCCAGGAGGGTGAGCAGTTCTTC CASSQEGEQFF
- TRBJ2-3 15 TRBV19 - TGTGCCAGTAGTATCACGGGGGGCCGAACAGATACGCAGTATTTT CASSITGGRTDTQYF
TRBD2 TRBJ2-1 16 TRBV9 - TGTGCCAGCAACTCACCCCGAGCGGGGGGAGACAATGAGCAGTTCTTC CASNSPRAGGDNEQFF
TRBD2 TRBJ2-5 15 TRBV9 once TGTGCCAGCAGCTTAGCGGGGGGATCACAAGAGACCCAGTACTTC CASSLAGGSQETQYF
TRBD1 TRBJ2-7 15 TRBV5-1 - TGCGCCAGCAGCTTGGGACAGGGCAACTCCTACGAGCAGTACTTC CASSLGQGNSYEQYF
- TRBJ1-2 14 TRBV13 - TGTGCCAGCAGTCCAGGGAGGGCTAGCTATGGCTACACCTTC CASSPGRASYGYTF
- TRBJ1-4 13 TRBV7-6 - TGTGCCGTACTGGAGCCGACTAATGAAAAACTGTTTTTT CAVLEPTNEKLFF
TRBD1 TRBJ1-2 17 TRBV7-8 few TGTGCCAGCAGCTTAGTCGGACAGGGGATCAGAATCTATGGCTACACCTTC CASSLVGQGIRIYGYTF
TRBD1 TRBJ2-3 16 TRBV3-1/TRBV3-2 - TGTGCCAGCAGCCAAGTTCGACAGGGGCGCTCAGATACGCAGTATTTT CASSQVRQGRSDTQYF
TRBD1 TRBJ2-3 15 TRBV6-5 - TGTGCCAGCAGCCTTCGACAGGGTGGCACAGATACGCAGTATTTT CASSLRQGGTDTQYF
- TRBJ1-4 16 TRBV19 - TGTGCCAGTAGTATATCCCGACAGTCATCTAATGAAAAACTGTTTTTT CASSISRQSSNEKLFF
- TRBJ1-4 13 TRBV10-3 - TGTGCCATCAGTGGGGGCGGGGACGAAAAACTGTTTTTT CAISGGGDEKLFF
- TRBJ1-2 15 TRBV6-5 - TGTGCCAGCAGATACGGGGCAGGGAATAGGGTTGGCTACACCTTC CASRYGAGNRVGYTF
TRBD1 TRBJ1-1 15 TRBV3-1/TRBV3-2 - TGTGCCAGCAGCCAAGCTACAGGGGGCCACTCGGAAGCTTTCTTT CASSQATGGHSEAFF
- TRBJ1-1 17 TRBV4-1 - TGCGCCAGCAGCCCTAAAGACCCTGCAGGGGCGAACACTGAAGCTTTCTTT CASSPKDPAGANTEAFF
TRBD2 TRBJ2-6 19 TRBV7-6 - TGTGCCAGCAGCGAATTAGCGGGGGGGCCCCTCTCTGGGGCCAACGTCCTGACTTTC CASSELAGGPLSGANVLTF
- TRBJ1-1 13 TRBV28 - TGTGCCAGCAGGCCAGGGTGGAACACTGAAGCTTTCTTT CASRPGWNTEAFF
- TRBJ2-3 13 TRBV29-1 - TGCAGCGTTGAGGCTAGCGGCACAGATACGCAGTATTTT CSVEASGTDTQYF
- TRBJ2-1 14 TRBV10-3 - TGTGCCATCAGTGAGACAGGCCGTAACAATGAGCAGTTCTTC CAISETGRNNEQFF
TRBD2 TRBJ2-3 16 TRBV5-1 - TGCGCCAGCAGCTTGGGAGCGGGGTCTAGCACAGATACGCAGTATTTT CASSLGAGSSTDTQYF
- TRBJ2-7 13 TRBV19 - TGTGCCAGTAGTACCTCTTCAGGCTACGAGCAGTACTTC CASSTSSGYEQYF
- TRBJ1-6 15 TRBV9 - TGTGCCAGCAGCGTAGACCCCGGGGGTCGATCACCCCTCCACTTT CASSVDPGGRSPLHF
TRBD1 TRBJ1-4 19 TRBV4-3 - TGCGCCAGCAGCCAAGAACCCGGGACAGGGGGCCAGACTAATGAAAAACTGCTTTTT CASSQEPGTGGQTNEKLLF
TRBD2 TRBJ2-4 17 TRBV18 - TGTGCCAGCTCACCACTCCGGACTAGCGGGGGGGAAAACATTCAGTACTTC CASSPLRTSGGENIQYF
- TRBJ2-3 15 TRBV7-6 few TGTGCCAGCAGCCCCGGGGGGCCTGGATTAGATACGCAGTATTTT CASSPGGPGLDTQYF
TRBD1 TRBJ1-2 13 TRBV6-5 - TGTGCCAGCAGATCAGGGGGGAACTATGGCTACACCTTC CASRSGGNYGYTF
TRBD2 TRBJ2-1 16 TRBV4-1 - TGCGCCAGCAGCCTCGGGACTAGCGGGGGTTACAATGAGCAGTTCTTC CASSLGTSGGYNEQFF
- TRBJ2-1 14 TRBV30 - TGTGCCTGGAGTGTAGCGGATCGATTCGACGAGCAGTTCTTC CAWSVADRFDEQFF
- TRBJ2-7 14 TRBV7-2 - TGTGCCAGCAGCTTAGGATCGAGCTCCTACGAGCAGTACTTC CASSLGSSSYEQYF
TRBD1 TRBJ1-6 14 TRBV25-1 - TGTGCCAGCAGTGTCTTACAGGGGGGTTCACCCCTCCACTTT CASSVLQGGSPLHF
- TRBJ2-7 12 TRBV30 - TGTGCCTTGGAGGTTGGCTCCTACGAGCAGTACTTC CALEVGSYEQYF
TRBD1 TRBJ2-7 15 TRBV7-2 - TGTGCCAGCAGCACACACAGGGGAGCCAACTACGAGCAGTACTTC CASSTHRGANYEQYF
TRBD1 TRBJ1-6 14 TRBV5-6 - TGTGCCAGCAGCCGCCGGGACAGGGTCTCACCCCTCCACTTT CASSRRDRVSPLHF
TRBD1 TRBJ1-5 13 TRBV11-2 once TGTGCCAGCAGCTCAACAGGGGGTCAGCCCCAGCATTTT CASSSTGGQPQHF